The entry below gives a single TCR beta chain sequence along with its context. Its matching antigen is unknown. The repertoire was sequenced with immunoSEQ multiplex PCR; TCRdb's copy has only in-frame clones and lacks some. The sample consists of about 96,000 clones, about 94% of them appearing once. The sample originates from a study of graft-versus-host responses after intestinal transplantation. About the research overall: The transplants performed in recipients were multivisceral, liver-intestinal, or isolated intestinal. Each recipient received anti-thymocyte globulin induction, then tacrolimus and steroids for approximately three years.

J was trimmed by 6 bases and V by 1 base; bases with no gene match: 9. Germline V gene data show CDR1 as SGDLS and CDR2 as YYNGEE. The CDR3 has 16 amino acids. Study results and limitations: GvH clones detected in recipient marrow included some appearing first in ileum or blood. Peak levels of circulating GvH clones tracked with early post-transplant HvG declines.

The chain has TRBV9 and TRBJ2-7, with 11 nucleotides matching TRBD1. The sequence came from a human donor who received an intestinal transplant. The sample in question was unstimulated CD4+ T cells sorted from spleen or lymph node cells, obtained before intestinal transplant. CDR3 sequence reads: CASSVNAGQGAGEQYF. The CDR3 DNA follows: TGTGCCAGCAGCGTAAATGCAGGACAGGGGGCTGGCGAGCAGTACTTC.